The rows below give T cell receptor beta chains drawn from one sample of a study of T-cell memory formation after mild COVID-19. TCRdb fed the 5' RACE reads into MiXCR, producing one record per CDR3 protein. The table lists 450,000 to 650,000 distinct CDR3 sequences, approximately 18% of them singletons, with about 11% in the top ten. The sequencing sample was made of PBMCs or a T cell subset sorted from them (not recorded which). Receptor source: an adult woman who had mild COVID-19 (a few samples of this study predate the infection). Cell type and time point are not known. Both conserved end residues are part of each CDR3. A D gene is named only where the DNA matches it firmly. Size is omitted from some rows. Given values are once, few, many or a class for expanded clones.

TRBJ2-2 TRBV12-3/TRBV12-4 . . CASSRPLGFTGELFF TGTGCCAGCAGCCGACCATTGGGGTTCACCGGGGAGCTGTTTTTT
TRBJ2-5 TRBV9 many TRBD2 CASSLTSVQETQYF TGTGCCAGCAGCCTTACTAGCGTTCAAGAGACCCAGTACTTC
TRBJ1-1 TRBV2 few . CASSENREIAAFF TGTGCCAGCAGTGAAAACAGGGAGATCGCAGCTTTCTTT
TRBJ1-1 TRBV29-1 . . CSVPGQEAFF TGCAGCGTCCCCGGACAGGAAGCTTTCTTT
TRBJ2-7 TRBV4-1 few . CASSHPRDGPYEQYF TGCGCCAGCAGCCATCCAAGAGACGGTCCCTACGAGCAGTACTTC
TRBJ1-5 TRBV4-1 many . CASSQEGPSYSNQPQHF TGCGCCAGCAGCCAAGAAGGGCCAAGTTATAGCAATCAGCCCCAGCATTTT
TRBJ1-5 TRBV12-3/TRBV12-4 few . CASSLGTGYSQPQHF TGTGCCAGCAGTTTAGGAACAGGGTACAGTCAGCCCCAGCATTTT
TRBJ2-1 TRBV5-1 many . CASSLRVSGTYNEQFF TGCGCCAGCAGCTTGCGGGTTAGTGGGACCTACAATGAGCAGTTCTTC
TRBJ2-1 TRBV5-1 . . CASSLRGPVYNEQFF TGCGCCAGCAGCTTGCGGGGACCGGTATACAATGAGCAGTTCTTC
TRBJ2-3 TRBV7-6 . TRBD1 CASSSPYRDRRDTQYF TGTGCCAGCAGCTCTCCCTATCGGGACAGGCGAGATACGCAGTATTTT
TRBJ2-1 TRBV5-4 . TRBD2 CASSLPGLANEQFF TGTGCCAGCAGCCTACCGGGACTAGCAAATGAGCAGTTCTTC
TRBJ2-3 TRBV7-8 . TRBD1 CASSQRTGLLTDTQYF TGTGCCAGCAGCCAACGGACAGGGCTGCTAACAGATACGCAGTATTTT
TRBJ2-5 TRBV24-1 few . CATSDFPGTRYQETQYF TGTGCCACCAGTGATTTCCCCGGGACACGGTACCAAGAGACCCAGTACTTC
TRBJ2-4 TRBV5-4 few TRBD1 CASSLAFSNQGENIQYF TGTGCCAGCAGCTTGGCCTTTTCAAATCAGGGGGAAAACATTCAGTACTTC
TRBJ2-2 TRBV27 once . CASSFWGIRANTGELFF TGTGCCAGCAGTTTTTGGGGGATTCGGGCGAACACCGGGGAGCTGTTTTTT
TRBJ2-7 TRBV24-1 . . CATSDRKGHHEQYF TGTGCCACCAGTGACCGTAAGGGACACCACGAGCAGTACTTC
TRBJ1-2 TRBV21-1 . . CASSKGRQANYGYTF TGTGCCAGCAGCAAAGGTCGGCAGGCTAACTATGGCTACACCTTC
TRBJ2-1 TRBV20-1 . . CSAKFSGEYNEQFF TGCAGTGCTAAGTTTAGCGGTGAATACAATGAGCAGTTCTTC
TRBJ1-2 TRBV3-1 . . CASSVRGYGYTF TGTGCCAGCAGCGTTCGGGGCTATGGCTACACCTTC
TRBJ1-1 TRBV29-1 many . CSVETVLNTEAFF TGCAGCGTTGAGACAGTTTTGAACACTGAAGCTTTCTTT
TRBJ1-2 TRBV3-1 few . CASRPGGNWNYGYTF TGTGCCAGCAGACCGGGGGGAAATTGGAACTATGGCTACACCTTC
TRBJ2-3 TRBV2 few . CASSAGGYVADTQYF TGTGCCAGCAGTGCAGGGGGGTATGTGGCAGATACGCAGTATTTT
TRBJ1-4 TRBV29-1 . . CSVYANEKLFF TGCAGCGTTTATGCTAATGAAAAACTGTTTTTT
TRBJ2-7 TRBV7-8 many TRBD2 CASSSNLLAGVGSYEQYF TGTGCCAGCAGCTCGAACCTACTAGCGGGAGTAGGTAGCTACGAGCAGTACTTC
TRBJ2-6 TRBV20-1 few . CSARDPQGRSGANVLTF TGCAGTGCTAGAGATCCACAGGGCCGCTCTGGGGCCAACGTCCTGACTTTC
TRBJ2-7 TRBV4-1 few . CASSQVRGFRYEQYF TGCGCCAGCAGCCAAGTCCGGGGATTTCGCTACGAGCAGTACTTC
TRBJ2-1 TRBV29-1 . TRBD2 CSVYPTSGRRYNEQFF TGCAGCGTCTACCCGACTAGCGGGAGGCGTTACAATGAGCAGTTCTTC
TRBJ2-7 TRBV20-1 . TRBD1 CSARRDRDYYEQYF TGCAGTGCTAGGCGGGACAGGGACTACTACGAGCAGTACTTC
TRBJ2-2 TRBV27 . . CASSLVRTDTNTGELFF TGTGCCAGCAGTTTAGTACGGACAGATACGAACACCGGGGAGCTGTTTTTT
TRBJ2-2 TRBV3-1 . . CASSQAGGWGTGELFF TGTGCCAGCAGCCAAGCTGGCGGGTGGGGAACCGGGGAGCTGTTTTTT
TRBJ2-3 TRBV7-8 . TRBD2 CASSSRRSGGARYF TGTGCCAGCAGCTCACGCCGTAGCGGGGGGGCCAGGTATTTT
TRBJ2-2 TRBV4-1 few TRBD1 CASSQGWDRTGELFF TGCGCCAGCAGCCAAGGATGGGACAGAACCGGGGAGCTGTTTTTT
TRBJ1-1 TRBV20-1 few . CSANRDMNTEAFF TGCAGTGCAAACAGGGATATGAACACTGAAGCTTTCTTT
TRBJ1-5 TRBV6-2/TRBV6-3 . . CASSPQAPTYSNQPQHF TGTGCCAGCAGCCCACAGGCGCCAACTTATAGCAATCAGCCCCAGCATTTT
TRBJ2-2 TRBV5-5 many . CASRPGAGELFF TGTGCCAGCAGACCGGGGGCCGGGGAGCTGTTTTTT
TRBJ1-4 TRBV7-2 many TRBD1 CASSLGLTGGANEKLFF TGTGCCAGCAGCTTAGGACTGACAGGGGGCGCGAACGAAAAACTGTTTTTT
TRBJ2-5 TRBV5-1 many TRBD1 CASSLPTGGQETQYF TGCGCCAGCAGCTTACCGACAGGGGGCCAAGAGACCCAGTACTTC
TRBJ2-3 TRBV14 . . CASSQYQTDTQYF TGTGCCAGCAGCCAATACCAAACAGATACGCAGTATTTT
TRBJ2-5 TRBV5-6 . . CASSSGKYTVQETQYF TGTGCCAGCAGCTCGGGAAAATACACCGTCCAAGAGACCCAGTACTTC